Listed below are T cell receptor beta chains from one sample, sequenced in a study of T cell responses to AZD1222 COVID-19 vaccine. Clones were read by immunoSEQ multiplex PCR, and TCRdb kept only the in-frame ones, dropping some. The sample holds about 120,000 clones, 75% to 90% seen once. This sample comprised peripheral blood, obtained on day 0 of AZD1222 vaccination. Receptors were obtained from an adult in good health. CDR3s include the opening cysteine and the closing phenylalanine or tryptophan. Fields, in order: J gene, V gene, D gene, CDR3 DNA, CDR3 protein. D genes are given only for firm matches.

TRBJ1-1 TRBV29-1 . TGCAGCGTTGCGGGTCCCCTCGGAGCCAACACTGAAGCTTTCTTT CSVAGPLGANTEAFF
TRBJ1-5 TRBV15 . TGTGCCACCAGCAGACCCCCGGTGGGGAATCAGCCCCAGCATTTT CATSRPPVGNQPQHF
TRBJ1-6 TRBV3-1/TRBV3-2 . TGTGCCAGCAGCCAAACGGGATATAATTCACCCCTCCACTTT CASSQTGYNSPLHF
TRBJ1-4 TRBV5-5 . TGTGCCAGCAGCACCGGGACAAGTAATGAAAAACTGTTTTTT CASSTGTSNEKLFF
TRBJ1-1 TRBV10-3 TRBD1 TGTGCCACCAGGGAGACAGGGGTTGGGAACACTGAAGCTTTCTTT CATRETGVGNTEAFF
TRBJ2-3 TRBV6-4 TRBD2 TGTGCCAGCAGTTTGACTAGCTCGGTCCCAGCGCAGTATTTT CASSLTSSVPAQYF
TRBJ2-5 TRBV7-2 TRBD2 TGTGCCAGCAGCCCAGGACTAGCACCCACAGAGACCCAGTACTTC CASSPGLAPTETQYF
TRBJ2-3 TRBV5-6 . TGTGCCAGCAGAAGGGGCTTCAATCTGAATTTT CASRRGFNLNF
TRBJ1-4 TRBV30 . TGTGCCTGCAGACGCTTGGGGCGTGAAAAACTGTTTTTT CACRRLGREKLFF
TRBJ1-1 TRBV19 . TGTGCCAGTAGTATTGCAGGGGCGGGTACTGAAGCTTTCTTT CASSIAGAGTEAFF
TRBJ2-6 TRBV5-8 . TGTGCCAGCAGCTTGGGGAACTCTGGGGCCAACGTCCTGACTTTC CASSLGNSGANVLTF
TRBJ2-3 TRBV7-2 . TGTGCCAGCAGCTCCCGGAGGACGTTGCGAGATACGCAGTATTTT CASSSRRTLRDTQYF
TRBJ2-5 TRBV2 TRBD2 TGTGCCAGCAGGGGACTAGCGGGGGAGATGGAGACCCAGTACTTC CASRGLAGEMETQYF
TRBJ1-6 TRBV29-1 . TGCATCCCCAAGGACGGAATCAGGCCCCTCCACTTT CIPKDGIRPLHF
TRBJ1-6 TRBV6-5 . TGTGCCAGCAGTTACTCGGGTCCGGAAAATTCACCCCTCCACTTT CASSYSGPENSPLHF
TRBJ2-2 TRBV28 TRBD2 TGTGCCAGCCTGGGGTGGCTAGCGGACACCGGGGAGCTGTTTTTT CASLGWLADTGELFF
TRBJ1-2 TRBV5-1 . TGCGCCAGCAGCTGGGGGGGAAGATCTAACTATGGCTACACCTTC CASSWGGRSNYGYTF
TRBJ1-4 TRBV30 TRBD1 TGTGCCTGGAGTTTACCCGGGACAGGGCAAAGAAAACTGTTTTTT CAWSLPGTGQRKLFF
TRBJ2-2 TRBV7-9 . TGTGCCAGCAGCCCCAACAGTAACACCGGGGAGCTGTTTTTT CASSPNSNTGELFF
TRBJ1-2 TRBV16 . TGTGCCAGCAGCCAACAACAGGGCCCCACAGTGGGCTATGGCTACACCTTC CASSQQQGPTVGYGYTF
TRBJ2-7 TRBV2 TRBD1 TGTGCCATCAGGGGGCGAGGAGAGCAGTACTTC CAIRGRGEQYF
TRBJ2-1 TRBV5-1 . TGCGCCAGCAGCTTGGATCCCGGTGCTAGGGATGAGCAGTTCTTC CASSLDPGARDEQFF
TRBJ1-1 TRBV18 TRBD1 TGTGCCAGCTCACAGCGGACAGGTTCGAACACTGAAGCTTTCTTT CASSQRTGSNTEAFF
TRBJ1-4 TRBV6-1 . TGTGCCAGCAGTGAAAACAGGGCAGGGGATAATGAAAAACTGTTTTTT CASSENRAGDNEKLFF
TRBJ1-5 TRBV19 . TGTGCCAGTAGTATCTGGATCAGGCAGCCCCAGCATTTT CASSIWIRQPQHF
TRBJ2-3 TRBV6-5 . TGTGCCAGCAGTTCCACAGATACGCAGTATTTT CASSSTDTQYF